The 4 T cell receptor beta chains reported below all come from one sample, sequenced in a study of PD-1 blockade in classical Hodgkin lymphoma. Brentuximab vedotin exposure varied among the patients, all of whom had relapsed after autologous stem cell transplantation. Assay used: immunoSEQ multiplex PCR; TCRdb lists only in-frame clones, some missing. This table has about 50,000 clones, roughly 73% appearing once. The sequenced sample was peripheral blood mononuclear cells (PBMCs), obtained at baseline. Receptors originate from a human donor with classical Hodgkin lymphoma.

The chain couples TRBV18 to TRBJ2-1; the D gene is possibly TRBD2 (5 bases). The CDR3 contains 14 residues. V gave up 3 bases and J gave up 6 bases, with 12 bases separating them. Germline V gene sequence: CDR1 KGHSH, CDR2 LQKENI. Here the CDR3 DNA reads TGTGCCAGCTCACCGCCTTGGGAGCCCAATGAGCAGTTCTTC. It is translated as CASSPPWEPNEQFF.

V and J are TRBV29-1 and TRBJ2-1; 10 bases are shared with TRBD2. J lost 4 bases, V lost 6 bases, and 18 bases had no gene match. Per the germline V gene, CDR1 is SQVTM and CDR2 is ANQGSEA. This CDR3 spans 18 amino acids. This CDR3 reads CSVAPGTSESWRYNEQFF. CDR3 DNA: TGCAGCGTCGCCCCCGGGACTAGCGAGTCTTGGAGGTACAATGAGCAGTTCTTC.

The chain couples TRBV29-1 to TRBJ2-7; no definite D call. CDR1 SQVTM and CDR2 ANQGSEA come from the germline V gene. The CDR3 extends over 12 amino acids. Trimming cost V 7 bases and J 1 base, with 11 bases left between them. The DNA of the CDR3 is TGCAGCGCCGCTTTCCATTCCTACGAGCAGTACTTC. Amino acids: CSAAFHSYEQYF.

The gene calls are TRBV7-6 and TRBJ1-1; D gene unclear. This CDR3 has 13 amino acids. V was trimmed by 5 bases and J by 1 base, leaving 8 bases between them. Germline V lookup: CDR1 SGHVS, CDR2 FNYEAQ. The chain's CDR3 is CASSAGPNTEAFF. DNA for the CDR3: TGTGCCAGCAGCGCGGGCCCGAACACTGAAGCTTTCTTT.